This T cell receptor (beta chain) was retrieved from a study of cytomegalovirus exposure and HLA in healthy donors. Study-wide points: Overall, approximately 180 TCR beta chains were annotated as cytomegalovirus-associated.

Both 60 Vbeta primers and 13 Jbeta primers went into the PCR. Generated by immunoSEQ multiplex PCR, the TCRdb table keeps only in-frame clones and is missing some. The sample carries under 100,000 clones, approximately 80% recorded once. To note about this clone: The antigen is unknown.

The CDR3 extends over 18 amino acids. The V gene's germline CDR1 is SQVTM and CDR2 ANQGSEA. V lost 0 bases to trimming and J lost 0 bases, with 19 bases between them. The rearrangement joins TRBV29-1 to TRBJ2-3; weak D call: TRBD1 (7 bases). The TCR sequence derives from a man between 45 and 60 years old in good health and CMV-seronegative. Sample: PBMCs. CDR3 sequence reads: CSVEDQGGLAYSTDTQYF. CDR3 in DNA: TGCAGCGTTGAAGATCAAGGGGGCCTAGCGTATAGCACAGATACGCAGTATTTT.